The rows below give T cell receptor beta chains drawn from one sample of a study of cytomegalovirus exposure and HLA in healthy donors. TCRdb keeps only in-frame clones here, not all; method: immunoSEQ multiplex PCR. The sample lists 250,000 to 300,000 clones; around 90% were seen once. What was sequenced was PBMCs. The source of these receptors is a girl between 2 and 10 years old in good health and CMV-seronegative. Both conserved end residues are part of each CDR3. Fields, in order: CDR3 DNA, CDR3 protein, V gene, D gene, clone size, J gene. A D gene is named only where the DNA matches it firmly. Not all rows give a size; the values are once, few, many and, for expanded clones, a class.

CDR3 DNA: TGCGCCAGCAGTTCGGACAGGGCCGGAAACACCATATATTTT
CDR3 protein: CASSSDRAGNTIYF
V gene: TRBV5-1
D gene: TRBD1
clone size: .
J gene: TRBJ1-3

CDR3 DNA: TGTGCCAGCAGCTTAACCGGGATTCGGGCAACTGAAGCTTTCTTT
CDR3 protein: CASSLTGIRATEAFF
V gene: TRBV7-2
D gene: .
clone size: .
J gene: TRBJ1-1

CDR3 DNA: TGTGCCTACCGGGACATCCCAATGAACACTGAAGCTTTCTTT
CDR3 protein: CAYRDIPMNTEAFF
V gene: TRBV30
D gene: .
clone size: .
J gene: TRBJ1-1

CDR3 DNA: TGTGCCAGTAGTATTTCCAGTTCGACTAATGAAAAACTGTTTTTT
CDR3 protein: CASSISSSTNEKLFF
V gene: TRBV19
D gene: .
clone size: .
J gene: TRBJ1-4

CDR3 DNA: TGTGCCAGCAGCGTATGGTCGACGGGTAATTCACCCCTCCACTTT
CDR3 protein: CASSVWSTGNSPLHF
V gene: TRBV9
D gene: .
clone size: few
J gene: TRBJ1-6

CDR3 DNA: TGCGCCAGCAGCTTGGAGAGCCCAGGGTTTTGGTTC
CDR3 protein: CASSLESPGFWF
V gene: TRBV5-1
D gene: .
clone size: .
J gene: TRBJ2-7

CDR3 DNA: TGTGCCAGCAGCGTGGGCAGCGGGATGGGTTACGAGCAGTACTTC
CDR3 protein: CASSVGSGMGYEQYF
V gene: TRBV9
D gene: TRBD2
clone size: .
J gene: TRBJ2-7

CDR3 DNA: TGCAGCGTGAGCCGGGACAGGGGGCGGTACGAGCAGTACTTC
CDR3 protein: CSVSRDRGRYEQYF
V gene: TRBV29-1
D gene: TRBD1
clone size: once
J gene: TRBJ2-7

CDR3 DNA: TGTGCCAGTAACGGGGGACAGGGCATATCCTACGAGCAGTACTTC
CDR3 protein: CASNGGQGISYEQYF
V gene: TRBV19
D gene: TRBD1
clone size: .
J gene: TRBJ2-7

CDR3 DNA: TGTGCCAGCAAGAAAGAGGGTAGCGGCAACGAGCAGTACTTC
CDR3 protein: CASKKEGSGNEQYF
V gene: TRBV11-1
D gene: .
clone size: .
J gene: TRBJ2-7

CDR3 DNA: TGTGCCAGCAGCCAAGAAGAGCTAGTTGGTAATGAGCAGTTCTTC
CDR3 protein: CASSQEELVGNEQFF
V gene: TRBV4-2
D gene: .
clone size: .
J gene: TRBJ2-1

CDR3 DNA: TGTGCCATCAGACGGGACAGTGGAAACACCATATATTTT
CDR3 protein: CAIRRDSGNTIYF
V gene: TRBV10-3
D gene: TRBD1
clone size: .
J gene: TRBJ1-3

CDR3 DNA: TGTGCCTGGAGTACAGGCACAGATACGCAGTATTTT
CDR3 protein: CAWSTGTDTQYF
V gene: TRBV30
D gene: .
clone size: .
J gene: TRBJ2-3

CDR3 DNA: TGTGCCAGCTCACCAATGACAGGGGGACAGCCCCAGCATTTT
CDR3 protein: CASSPMTGGQPQHF
V gene: TRBV18
D gene: TRBD1
clone size: .
J gene: TRBJ1-5

CDR3 DNA: TGCAGCGCCCAGGGACAGCGCTACGAGCAGTACTTC
CDR3 protein: CSAQGQRYEQYF
V gene: TRBV29-1
D gene: TRBD1
clone size: .
J gene: TRBJ2-7

CDR3 DNA: TGTGCCAGCAGCTTAGAGGCTAGCGGGAGAGGCACAGATACGCAGTATTTT
CDR3 protein: CASSLEASGRGTDTQYF
V gene: TRBV13
D gene: TRBD2
clone size: .
J gene: TRBJ2-3